This T cell receptor (beta chain) stems from a study of shared clonotypes between healthy human individuals. Broader study findings: The four-donor shared clonotypes exceeded non-shared clonotypes in generation probability, with non-shared ones scoring lower. As a rule, naive subsets had a larger estimated richness than memory subsets.

In regard to this clone: Its target is unknown.

The ends lost 5 bases at V and 3 bases at J; junction bases unmatched: 8. The CDR3 runs 16 residues. Germline CDR1 reads MDHEN; CDR2 reads SYDVKM. TCRdb's copy holds only in-frame clones and misses some; the assay was immunoSEQ multiplex PCR. The sample shows roughly 2.1 million clones, about 92% of them seen only once. In the naive CD8 group, cells lacked CD45RO and were positively selected for CCR7, so terminally differentiated effector memory CD45RA+ cells were left out. Sequencing used naive CD8+ T cells from PBMCs. The sequence came from a man younger than 35 in good health. Some clones in this sample may be carry-over from other donors' samples. The chain is built from TRBV28 and TRBJ2-2; 8 bases match TRBD1. The CDR3 is CASSTQGAYYTGELFF. CDR3 in DNA: TGTGCCAGCAGTACCCAGGGGGCTTATTACACCGGGGAGCTGTTTTTT.